This T cell receptor beta chain is drawn from a study of human T cells and chemical hapten exposure. The study used a library that attached unique molecular identifiers to individual cDNA molecules. Each CDR3 protein is one row after TCRdb ran MiXCR on the RACE reads. The sample has 30,000 to 40,000 distinct CDR3 sequences, 7.5% to 8% seen once. Whole-study results and caveats: With regard to DPC sensitization, TCRs above 1 in 1000 frequency did not change. Clustering by CDR3 similarity yielded significantly more large clusters from expanded TCRs than controls.

This clonotype was recorded many times. Its antigen is currently unknown. Time point described: pre-sensitization, week 0. Documented treatment: therapeutic diphenylcyclopropenone sensitization with weekly scalp DPC. Patches went on only after blood had been drawn each time. This material consisted of whole blood, taken in connection with sensitization to the hapten diphenylcyclopropenone (DPC). This sequence originates from a woman aged 50 to 65 with alopecia areata. Some clones in this sample may be carry-over from other donors' samples.

CDR3 amino acids: CASTRGYNSPLHF. CDR3 DNA: TGTGCCAGCACCCGGGGATATAATTCACCCCTCCACTTT. This chain connects TRBV5-4 to TRBJ1-6, with D unclear. This CDR3 comprises 13 residues. Germline values: CDR1 SGHNT, CDR2 YYREEE (reference sequence). Between the trimmed V and J ends, which lost 6 bases and 4 bases, there was a span of 8 bases.